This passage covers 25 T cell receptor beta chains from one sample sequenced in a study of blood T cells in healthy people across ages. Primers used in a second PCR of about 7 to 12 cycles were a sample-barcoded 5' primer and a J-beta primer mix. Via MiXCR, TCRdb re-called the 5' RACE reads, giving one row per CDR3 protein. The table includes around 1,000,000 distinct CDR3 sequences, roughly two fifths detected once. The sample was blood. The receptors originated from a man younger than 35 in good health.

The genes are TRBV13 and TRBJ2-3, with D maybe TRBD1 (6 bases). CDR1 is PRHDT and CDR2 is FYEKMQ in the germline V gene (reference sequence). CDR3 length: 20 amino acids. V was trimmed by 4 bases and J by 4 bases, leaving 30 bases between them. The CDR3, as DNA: TGTGCCAGCAGCTCTTGGGGGTGGAGCCCGGGACACTCTCTCTCAGATACGCAGTATTTT. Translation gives CASSSWGWSPGHSLSDTQYF.

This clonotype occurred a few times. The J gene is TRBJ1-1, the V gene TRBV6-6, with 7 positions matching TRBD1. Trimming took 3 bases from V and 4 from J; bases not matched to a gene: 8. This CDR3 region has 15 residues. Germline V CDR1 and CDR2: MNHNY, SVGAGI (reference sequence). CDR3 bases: TGTGCCAGCAGTTATTCAGGGGGGGTTGGCACTGAAGCTTTCTTT. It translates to CASSYSGGVGTEAFF.

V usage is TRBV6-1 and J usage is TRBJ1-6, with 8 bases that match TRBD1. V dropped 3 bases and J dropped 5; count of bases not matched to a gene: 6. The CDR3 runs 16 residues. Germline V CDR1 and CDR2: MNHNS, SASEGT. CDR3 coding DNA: TGTGCCAGCAGTGAGTCGGCAGGGGGCCATAATTCACCCCTCCACTTT. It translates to CASSESAGGHNSPLHF.

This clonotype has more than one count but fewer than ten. DNA for the CDR3: TGCAGTGCTAGAGATAGTAGGGGGGCGAACACTGAAGCTTTCTTT. This gives the protein CSARDSRGANTEAFF. The chain employs TRBV20-1 and TRBJ1-1; D may be TRBD1 (6 bases). Trimming pared 0 bases from V and 1 base from J, leaving 12 bases between. The CDR3 loop spans 15 amino acids. Germline loops: CDR1 DFQATT, CDR2 SNEGSKA (reference sequence).

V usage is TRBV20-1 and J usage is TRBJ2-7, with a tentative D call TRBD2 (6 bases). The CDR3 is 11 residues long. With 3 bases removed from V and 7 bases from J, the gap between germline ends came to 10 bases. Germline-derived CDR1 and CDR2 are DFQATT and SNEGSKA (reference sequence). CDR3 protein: CSASRDSEQYF. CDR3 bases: TGCAGTGCTAGCCGGGACTCAGAGCAGTACTTC.

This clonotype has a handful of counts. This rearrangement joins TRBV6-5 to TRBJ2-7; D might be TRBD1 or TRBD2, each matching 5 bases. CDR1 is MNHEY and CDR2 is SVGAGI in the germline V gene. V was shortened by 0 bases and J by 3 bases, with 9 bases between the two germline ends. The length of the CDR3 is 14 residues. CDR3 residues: CASSYSAGSYEQYF. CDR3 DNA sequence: TGTGCCAGCAGTTACTCAGCAGGGAGCTACGAGCAGTACTTC.

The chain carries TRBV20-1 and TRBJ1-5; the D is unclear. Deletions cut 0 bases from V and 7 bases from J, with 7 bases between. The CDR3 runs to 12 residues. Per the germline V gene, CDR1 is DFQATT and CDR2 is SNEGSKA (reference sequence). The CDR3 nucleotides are TGCAGTGCTAGAGATATGGGCCAGCCCCAGCATTTT. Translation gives CSARDMGQPQHF.

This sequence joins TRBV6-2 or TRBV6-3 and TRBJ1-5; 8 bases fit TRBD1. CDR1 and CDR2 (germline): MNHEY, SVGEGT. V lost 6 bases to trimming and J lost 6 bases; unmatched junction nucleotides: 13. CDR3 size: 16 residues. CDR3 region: CASRRTRTGLGQPQHF. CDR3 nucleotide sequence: TGTGCCAGCAGACGAACTCGGACAGGGCTGGGTCAGCCCCAGCATTTT.

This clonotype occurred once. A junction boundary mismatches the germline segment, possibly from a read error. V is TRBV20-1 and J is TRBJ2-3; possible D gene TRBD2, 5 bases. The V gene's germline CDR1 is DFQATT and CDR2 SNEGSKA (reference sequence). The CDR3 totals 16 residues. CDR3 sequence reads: CSARAHQRLGTDTLYF. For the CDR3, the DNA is TGCAGTGCTAGAGCCCATCAGCGGTTGGGCACAGATACGCTGTATTTT.

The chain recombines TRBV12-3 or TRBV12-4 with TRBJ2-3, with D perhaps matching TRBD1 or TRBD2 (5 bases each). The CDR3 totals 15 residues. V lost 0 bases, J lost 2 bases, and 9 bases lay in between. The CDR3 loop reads CASSLAQGPTDTQYF. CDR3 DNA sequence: TGTGCCAGCAGTTTAGCGCAGGGACCCACAGATACGCAGTATTTT.

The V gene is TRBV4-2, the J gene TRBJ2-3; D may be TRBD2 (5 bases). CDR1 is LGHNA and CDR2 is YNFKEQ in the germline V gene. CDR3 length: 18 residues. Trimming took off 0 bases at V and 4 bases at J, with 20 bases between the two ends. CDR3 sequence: CASSQDLAGSHVADTQYF. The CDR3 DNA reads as TGTGCCAGCAGCCAAGATCTTGCGGGCAGCCATGTCGCAGATACGCAGTATTTT.

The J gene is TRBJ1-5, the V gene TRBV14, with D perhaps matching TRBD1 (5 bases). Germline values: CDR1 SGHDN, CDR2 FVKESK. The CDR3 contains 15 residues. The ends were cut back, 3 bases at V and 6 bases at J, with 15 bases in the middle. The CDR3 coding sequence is TGTGCCAGCAGCCAGGCGGGGGGATTCGGTCAGCCCCAGCATTTT. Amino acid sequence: CASSQAGGFGQPQHF.

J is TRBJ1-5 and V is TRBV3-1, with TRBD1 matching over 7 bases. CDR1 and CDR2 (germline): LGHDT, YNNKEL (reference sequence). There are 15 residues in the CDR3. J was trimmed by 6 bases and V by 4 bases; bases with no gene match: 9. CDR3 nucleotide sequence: TGTGCCAGCAGCCTGACAGGGTCGGGAGGTCAGCCCCAGCATTTT. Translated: CASSLTGSGGQPQHF.

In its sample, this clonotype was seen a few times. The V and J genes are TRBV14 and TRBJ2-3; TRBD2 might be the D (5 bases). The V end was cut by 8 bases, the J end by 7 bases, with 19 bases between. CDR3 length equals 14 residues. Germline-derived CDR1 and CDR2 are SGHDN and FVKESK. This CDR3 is CASPLRGCIYTQYF. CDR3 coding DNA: TGTGCCAGCCCACTTCGGGGTTGCATCTATACGCAGTATTTT. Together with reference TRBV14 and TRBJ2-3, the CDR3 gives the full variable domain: EAGVTQFPSHSVIEKGQTVTLRCDPISGHDNLYWYRRVMGKEIKFLLHFVKESKQDESGMPNNRFLAERTGGTYSTLKVQPAELEDSGVYFCASPLRGCIYTQYFGPGTRLTVL.

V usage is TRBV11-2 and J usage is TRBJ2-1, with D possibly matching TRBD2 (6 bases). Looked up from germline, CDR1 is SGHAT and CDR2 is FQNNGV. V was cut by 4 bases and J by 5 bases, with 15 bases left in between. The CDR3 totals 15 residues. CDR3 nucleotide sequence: TGTGCCAGCAGCTCGGGACTTAGCAAGAACAATGAGCAGTTCTTC. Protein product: CASSSGLSKNNEQFF.

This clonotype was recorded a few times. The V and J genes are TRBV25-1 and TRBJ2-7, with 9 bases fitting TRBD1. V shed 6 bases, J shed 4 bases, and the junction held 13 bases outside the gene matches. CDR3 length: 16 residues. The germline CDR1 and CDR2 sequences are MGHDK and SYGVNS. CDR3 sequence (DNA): TGTGCCAGCAGCGCATCGGTGAGGACAGGGGATTACGAGCAGTACTTC. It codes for CASSASVRTGDYEQYF.

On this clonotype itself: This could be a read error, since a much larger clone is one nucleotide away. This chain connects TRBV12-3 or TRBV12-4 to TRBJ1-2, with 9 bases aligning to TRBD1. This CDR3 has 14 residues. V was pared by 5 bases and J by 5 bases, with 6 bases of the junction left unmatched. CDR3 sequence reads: CASSATGGIYGYTF. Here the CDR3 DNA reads TGTGCCAGCAGTGCGACAGGGGGGATATATGGCTACACCTTC.

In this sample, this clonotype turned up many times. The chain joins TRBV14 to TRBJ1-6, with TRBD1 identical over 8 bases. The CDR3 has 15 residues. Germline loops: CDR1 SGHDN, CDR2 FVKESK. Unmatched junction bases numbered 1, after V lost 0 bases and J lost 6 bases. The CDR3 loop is CASSQEGQGNSPLHF. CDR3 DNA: TGTGCCAGCAGCCAAGAAGGACAGGGTAATTCACCCCTCCACTTT.

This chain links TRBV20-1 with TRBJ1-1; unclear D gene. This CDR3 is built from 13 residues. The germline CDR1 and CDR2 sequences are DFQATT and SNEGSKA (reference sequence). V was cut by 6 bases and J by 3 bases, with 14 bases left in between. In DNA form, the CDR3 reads TGCAGTGCCCCTATGTCGGGATACACTGAAGCTTTCTTT. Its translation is CSAPMSGYTEAFF.

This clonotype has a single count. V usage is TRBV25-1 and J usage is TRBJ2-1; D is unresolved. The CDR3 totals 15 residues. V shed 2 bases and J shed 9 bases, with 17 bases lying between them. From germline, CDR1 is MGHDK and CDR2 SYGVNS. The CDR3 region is CASSEHPTGPLEQFF. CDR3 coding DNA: TGTGCCAGCAGTGAACACCCGACTGGACCCCTTGAGCAGTTCTTC. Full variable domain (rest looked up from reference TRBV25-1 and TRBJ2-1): EADIYQTPRYLVIGTGKKITLECSQTMGHDKMYWYQQDPGMELHLIHYSYGVNSTEKGDLSSESTVSRIRTEHFPLTLESARPSHTSQYLCASSEHPTGPLEQFFGPGTRLTVL.

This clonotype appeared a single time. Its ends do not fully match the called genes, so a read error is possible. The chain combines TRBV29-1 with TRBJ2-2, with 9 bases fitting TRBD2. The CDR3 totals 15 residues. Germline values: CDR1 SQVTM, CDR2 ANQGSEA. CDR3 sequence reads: CSVEVASGETGDLFF. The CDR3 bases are TGCAGCGTTGAAGTTGCTAGCGGGGAAACCGGGGATCTGTTTTTT.

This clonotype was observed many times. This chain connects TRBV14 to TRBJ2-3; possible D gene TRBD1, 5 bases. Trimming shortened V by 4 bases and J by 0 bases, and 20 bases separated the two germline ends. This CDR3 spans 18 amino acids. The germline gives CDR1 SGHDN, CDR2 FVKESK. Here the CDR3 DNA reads TGTGCCAGCAGCCGCATAAGACCTGGACAAGGCAGCACAGATACGCAGTATTTT. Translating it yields CASSRIRPGQGSTDTQYF.

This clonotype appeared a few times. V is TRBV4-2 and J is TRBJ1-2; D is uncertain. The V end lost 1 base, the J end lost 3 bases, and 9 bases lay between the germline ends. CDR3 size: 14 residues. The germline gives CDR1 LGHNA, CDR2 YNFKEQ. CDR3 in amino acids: CASSQAVHDYGYTF. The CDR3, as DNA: TGTGCCAGCAGCCAAGCTGTACACGACTATGGCTACACCTTC.

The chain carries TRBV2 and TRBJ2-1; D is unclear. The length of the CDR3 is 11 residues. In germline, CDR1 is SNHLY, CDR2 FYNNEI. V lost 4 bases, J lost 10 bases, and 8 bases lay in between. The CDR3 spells CASSGGSEQFF. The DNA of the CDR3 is TGTGCCAGCAGTGGGGGTTCCGAGCAGTTCTTC.

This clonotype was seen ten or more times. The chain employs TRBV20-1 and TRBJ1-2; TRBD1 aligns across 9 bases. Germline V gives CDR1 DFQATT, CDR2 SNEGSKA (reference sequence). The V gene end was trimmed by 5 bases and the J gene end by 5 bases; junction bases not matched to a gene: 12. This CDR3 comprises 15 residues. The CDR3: CSAPLGTGSQYGYTF. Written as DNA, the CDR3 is TGCAGTGCTCCCCTAGGGACAGGGTCACAGTATGGCTACACCTTC.